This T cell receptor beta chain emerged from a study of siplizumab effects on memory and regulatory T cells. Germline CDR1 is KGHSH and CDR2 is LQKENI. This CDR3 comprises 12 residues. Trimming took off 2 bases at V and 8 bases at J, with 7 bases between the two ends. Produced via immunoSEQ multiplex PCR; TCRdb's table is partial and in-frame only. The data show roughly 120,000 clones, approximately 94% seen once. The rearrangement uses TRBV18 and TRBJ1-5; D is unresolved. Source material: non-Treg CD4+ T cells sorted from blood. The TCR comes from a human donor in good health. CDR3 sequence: CASSPGREPQHF. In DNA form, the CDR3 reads TGTGCCAGCTCACCAGGGCGGGAGCCCCAGCATTTT.